One sample yielded the 18 T cell receptor beta chains listed below, sequenced in a study of early T cells in non-severe SARS-CoV-2 infection. TCRdb reanalysed the 5' RACE reads using MiXCR and keeps one entry per CDR3 protein. The sample carries about 60,000 distinct CDR3 sequences, 8.5% to 10% recorded once. The sample taken for sequencing was whole blood. The receptors derive from an adult who was a healthcare worker with PCR-confirmed SARS-CoV-2 infection or an uninfected control (not recorded which).

This clonotype was seen repeatedly, ten times or more. This chain links TRBV15 with TRBJ2-3, with D tentatively TRBD1 or TRBD2 (5 bases each). Germline V CDR1 and CDR2: LNHNV, YYDKDF (reference sequence). CDR3 length equals 15 residues. V shed 6 bases and J shed 2 bases, with 15 bases lying between them. CDR3 coding DNA: TGTGCCACCAGTGGGTATGACGGGACCACAGATACGCAGTATTTT. It is translated as CATSGYDGTTDTQYF.

The chain uses TRBV5-1 and TRBJ2-1; D ambiguous. The V gene's germline CDR1 is SGHRS and CDR2 YFSETQ. Trimming stripped 0 bases from V and 9 bases from J, with 10 bases between. The CDR3 covers 13 residues. In nucleotides, the CDR3 is TGCGCCAGCAGCTTGGTCAGTGCTTCTGAGCAGTTCTTC. It specifies CASSLVSASEQFF.

The chain is built from TRBV14 and TRBJ2-7; TRBD1 matches at 9 bases. The CDR3 covers 15 residues. Germline CDR1 is SGHDN and CDR2 is FVKESK. Trimming at V came to 2 bases and at J to 3 bases, leaving 5 bases not matched to a gene. CDR3 coding DNA: TGTGCCAGCAGCCAAAACAGGGGGCCCGTCTACGAGCAGTACTTC. Protein: CASSQNRGPVYEQYF.

The chain links TRBV4-3 to TRBJ2-3; TRBD2 matches 8 bases. This CDR3 is 16 amino acids long. Unmatched junction bases numbered 3, after V lost 0 bases and J lost 1 base. CDR1 is LGHNA, CDR2 YSLEER, per germline. CDR3 nucleotides: TGCGCCAGCAGCCAAGACTGGACTAGCCGCACAGATACGCAGTATTTT. Translated, it gives CASSQDWTSRTDTQYF.

There are a few counts of this clonotype. V is TRBV20-1 and J is TRBJ1-1, with D possibly matching TRBD1 (6 bases). Per the germline V gene, CDR1 is DFQATT and CDR2 is SNEGSKA (reference sequence). This CDR3 has 16 residues. The ends were cut back, 0 bases at V and 1 base at J, with 15 bases in the middle. In DNA, the CDR3 is TGCAGTGCTAGAGATTTCGGTACAGGGAAGAACACTGAAGCTTTCTTT. Translated, it gives CSARDFGTGKNTEAFF.

This chain uses TRBV5-5 with TRBJ2-2; unclear D gene. The V gene's germline CDR1 is SGHKS and CDR2 YYEKEE (reference sequence). Deletions cut 6 bases from V and 0 bases from J, with 12 bases between. The CDR3 has 15 residues. In DNA, the CDR3 is TGTGCCAGCACCGTCAGGCCTACGAACACCGGGGAGCTGTTTTTT. Protein product: CASTVRPTNTGELFF.

The genes are TRBV20-1 and TRBJ2-1; D remains unclear. CDR1 is DFQATT and CDR2 is SNEGSKA in the germline V gene (reference sequence). The CDR3 runs 12 residues. Trimming removed 1 base from V and 9 bases from J, with 10 bases in between. The CDR3 DNA sequence: TGCAGTGCTAGAGTAGGCCCCGGTGAGCAGTTCTTC. Translation: CSARVGPGEQFF.

This clonotype was counted at least ten times. In nucleotides, the CDR3 is TGTGCCAGCAGTTACTACAGAGGACTAGCGAACTCCTACGAGCAGTACTTC. It codes for CASSYYRGLANSYEQYF. This chain connects TRBV6-2 or TRBV6-3 to TRBJ2-7, with 9 bases matching TRBD2. The CDR3 is made up of 17 amino acids. The J segment lost 0 bases and the V segment lost 1 base, leaving 7 bases of the junction unmatched. Germline CDR1 is MNHEY and CDR2 is SVGEGT.

The V gene is TRBV12-3 or TRBV12-4, the J gene TRBJ2-3; 9 bases are a match to TRBD2. The CDR3 consists of 16 residues. Losses at the gene ends were 8 bases for V and 3 bases for J; bases not matched to a gene: 12. The CDR3 loop reads CASSRVAGVLTDTQYF. The CDR3 DNA reads as TGTGCCAGCTCAAGGGTAGCGGGAGTACTAACAGATACGCAGTATTTT.

This clonotype was seen ten or more times. This sequence joins TRBV6-5 and TRBJ2-7; D uncertain. Between the trimmed V and J ends, which lost 0 bases and 2 bases, there was a span of 11 bases. The CDR3 runs 15 residues. Germline V gene data show CDR1 as MNHEY and CDR2 as SVGAGI. In DNA, the CDR3 is TGTGCCAGCAGTTACTCGAGACCCGGGCCCTACGAGCAGTACTTC. This translates into CASSYSRPGPYEQYF.

J is TRBJ2-7 and V is TRBV12-3 or TRBV12-4, with 8 bases lining up with TRBD2. Trimming cost V 6 bases and J 2 bases; bases outside gene matches: 6. This CDR3 region has 14 residues. The CDR3 protein is CASRSSGGAYEQYF. The DNA for the CDR3 is TGTGCCAGCAGGTCGTCGGGGGGGGCCTACGAGCAGTACTTC.

A word on this clonotype: This may stem from a read error, because a much larger clone lies one nucleotide away. The chain joins TRBV6-5 to TRBJ1-6; 7 nucleotides align to TRBD1. After removal of 7 bases from V and 11 bases from J, the junction contained 8 bases not matched to a gene. The CDR3 sequence is 13 residues long. Germline values: CDR1 MNHEY, CDR2 SVGAGI. The CDR3 sequence: CASNRDRNTPLHF. CDR3 DNA sequence: TGTGCCAGCAACCGGGACAGAAATACACCCCTCCACTTT.

This clonotype has a count of ten or more. The V and J genes are TRBV27 and TRBJ2-7; no firm D call. The CDR3 runs 14 residues. V lost 2 bases and J 0 bases, leaving 8 bases between the germline ends. Germline CDR1 and CDR2: MNHEY and SMNVEV (reference sequence). The CDR3: CASSLRPDSYEQYF. Here the CDR3 DNA reads TGTGCCAGCAGTTTAAGGCCGGACTCCTACGAGCAGTACTTC.

The rearrangement joins TRBV6-5 to TRBJ2-7, with 13 positions matching TRBD2. The V gene's germline CDR1 is MNHEY and CDR2 SVGAGI. V was pared by 6 bases and J by 2 bases, with 4 bases of the junction left unmatched. This CDR3 has 15 amino acids. The CDR3 protein is CASSRLAGGTYEQYF. CDR3 in DNA: TGTGCCAGCAGCCGACTAGCGGGAGGAACCTACGAGCAGTACTTC.

This clonotype was recorded many times. V usage is TRBV4-1 and J usage is TRBJ2-4, with TRBD2 matching over 9 bases. Trimming cost V 3 bases and J 8 bases; bases outside gene matches: 5. The length of the CDR3 is 14 residues. CDR1 and CDR2 (germline): MGHRA, YSYEKL. In DNA form, the CDR3 reads TGCGCCAGCAGCCAGGCGGGAGGGGGTGACATTCAGTACTTC. Its translation is CASSQAGGGDIQYF.

J is TRBJ2-7 and V is TRBV3-1; possibly TRBD1 or TRBD2 for D (5 bases each). The germline V gene encodes CDR1 LGHDT and CDR2 YNNKEL (reference sequence). The CDR3 is 15 residues long. Trimming took 0 bases from V and 2 from J, leaving 11 bases between them. CDR3 sequence (DNA): TGTGCCAGCAGCCAAGAGGGGCGGGCGGCCTACGAGCAGTACTTC. This translates into CASSQEGRAAYEQYF.

This clonotype was counted many times. The V and J genes are TRBV19 and TRBJ2-7, with TRBD2 matching over 7 bases. CDR1 and CDR2 (germline): LNHDA, SQIVND (reference sequence). This CDR3 has 15 residues. J lost 2 bases, V lost 8 bases, and 12 bases had no gene match. CDR3 loop: CASENTSVLTYEQYF. The DNA for the CDR3 is TGTGCCAGTGAGAATACTAGCGTTCTTACCTACGAGCAGTACTTC.

In DNA, the CDR3 is TGTGCCAGCAGTTCTACGCCAGACTCTGGAAACACCATATATTTT. Encoded protein: CASSSTPDSGNTIYF. The chain is built from TRBV6-5 and TRBJ1-3; no clear D gene. The CDR3 is 15 amino acids. Trimming took off 4 bases at V and 0 bases at J, with 10 bases between the two ends. Germline-derived CDR1 and CDR2 are MNHEY and SVGAGI.